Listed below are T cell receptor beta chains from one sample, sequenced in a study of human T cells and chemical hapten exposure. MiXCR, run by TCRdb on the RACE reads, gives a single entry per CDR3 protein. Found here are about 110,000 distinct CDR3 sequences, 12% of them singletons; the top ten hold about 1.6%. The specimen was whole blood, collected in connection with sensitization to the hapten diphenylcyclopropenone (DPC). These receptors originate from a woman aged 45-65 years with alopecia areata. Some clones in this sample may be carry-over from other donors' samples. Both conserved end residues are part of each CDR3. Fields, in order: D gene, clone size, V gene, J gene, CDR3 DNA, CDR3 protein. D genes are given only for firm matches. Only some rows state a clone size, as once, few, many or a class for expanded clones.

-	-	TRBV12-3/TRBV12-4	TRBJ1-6	TGTGCCAGCCTTGCCCAGGGCAGCTCCTATAATTCACCCCTCCACTTT	CASLAQGSSYNSPLHF
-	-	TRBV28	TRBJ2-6	TGTGCCTGTAAAACTGGCTCTGGGGCCAACGTCCTGACTTTC	CACKTGSGANVLTF
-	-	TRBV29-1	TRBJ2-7	TGCAGCGCAGGGCGGCCCGGGTTCTCCTACGAGCAGTACTTC	CSAGRPGFSYEQYF
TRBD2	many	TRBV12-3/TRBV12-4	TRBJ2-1	TGTGCCAGCAGTTTCGGGGGGTCTACGACGAATGAGCAGTTCTTC	CASSFGGSTTNEQFF
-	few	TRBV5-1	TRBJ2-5	TGCGCCAGCAGCCCCCGAGCTTTCGCAGGGAAAGAGACCCAGTACTTC	CASSPRAFAGKETQYF
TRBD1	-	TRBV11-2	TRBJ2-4	TGTGCCAGCAGCCCCGGGACAGCTCTAGCCAAAAACATTCAGTACTTC	CASSPGTALAKNIQYF
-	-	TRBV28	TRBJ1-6	TGTGCCAGCAGTTCAGGTCAAACCCTCCACTTT	CASSSGQTLHF
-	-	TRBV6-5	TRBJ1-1	TGTGCCAGCAGTTGGGGCTCCCTGCATTGGGACACTGAAGCTTTCTTT	CASSWGSLHWDTEAFF
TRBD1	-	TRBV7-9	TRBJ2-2	TGTGCCAGCAGCTTCCCAGGGGGCCGCACCGGGGAGCTGTTTTTT	CASSFPGGRTGELFF
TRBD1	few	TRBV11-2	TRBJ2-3	TGTGCCAGCAGCTCCCGAAGGGGACAGACCCTAGATACGCAGTATTTT	CASSSRRGQTLDTQYF
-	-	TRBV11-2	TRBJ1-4	TGTGCCAGCAGCCCAGGAATGGGAAATGAAAAACTGTTTTTT	CASSPGMGNEKLFF
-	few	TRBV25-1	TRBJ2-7	TGTGCCAGCTCAGACAGCCCCCGGAACGAGCAGTACTTC	CASSDSPRNEQYF
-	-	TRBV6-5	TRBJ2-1	TGTGCCAGCAGGGCGAGCATCCACAATGAGCAGTTCTTC	CASRASIHNEQFF
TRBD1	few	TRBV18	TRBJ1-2	TGTGCCAGCTCGGGCTCCTCCGGACAGGCGATGTATGGCTACACCTTC	CASSGSSGQAMYGYTF
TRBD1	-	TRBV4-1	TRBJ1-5	TGCGCCAGCAGCCATCACCGGGACAGGGGCAATCAGCCCCAGCATTTT	CASSHHRDRGNQPQHF
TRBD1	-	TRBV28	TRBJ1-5	TGTGCCAGCAGTAAATACAGGGGAGGAGGTCCCCAGCATTTT	CASSKYRGGGPQHF
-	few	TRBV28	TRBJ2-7	TGTGCCAGCAGCCAATACGAGCAGTACTTC	CASSQYEQYF
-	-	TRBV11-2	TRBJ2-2	TGTGCCAGCAGCCTGGAACCATACACCGGGGAGCTGTTTTTT	CASSLEPYTGELFF
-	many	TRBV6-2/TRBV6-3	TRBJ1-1	TGTGCCAGCAGGACCGACAGTAACACTGAAGCTTTCTTT	CASRTDSNTEAFF
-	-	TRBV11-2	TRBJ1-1	TGTGCCAGCAGCTTGACCACAGGTTCCACTGAAGCTTTCTTT	CASSLTTGSTEAFF
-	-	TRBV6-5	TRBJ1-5	TGTGCCAGCAGTCGTGGGTTTAGCAATCAGCCCCAGCATTTT	CASSRGFSNQPQHF
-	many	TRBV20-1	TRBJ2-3	TGCAGTGCCCAAGCCCCCCTTTTCACAGATACGCAGTATTTT	CSAQAPLFTDTQYF